The 20 T cell receptor beta chains given below trace back to one sample, sequenced in a study of blood T cells in healthy people across ages. Alongside a J-beta primer mix, a sample-barcoded 5' primer served in a second PCR lasting about 7 to 12 cycles. TCRdb called the 5' RACE reads again in MiXCR, with one record for every CDR3 protein. The sample holds over 700,000 distinct CDR3 sequences, about 55% seen once. Input material: blood. The receptor source for this set is an older man in good health.

CDR3 sequence: CASSLRTSGAGEQFF. The CDR3 DNA reads TGTGCCAGCAGTCTGAGGACTAGCGGAGCTGGGGAGCAGTTCTTC. The J gene is TRBJ2-1, the V gene TRBV12-3 or TRBV12-4; 10 positions match TRBD2. The V segment lost 5 bases and the J segment 10 bases; nucleotides outside the gene matches: 11. The CDR3 runs to 15 residues.

This clonotype was recorded only once. J is TRBJ2-5 and V is TRBV28, with D tentatively TRBD1 or TRBD2 (5 bases each). V lost 6 bases and J lost 0, with 14 bases in between. There are 15 residues in the CDR3. From germline, CDR1 is MDHEN and CDR2 SYDVKM. CDR3 loop: CASSLGPGHQETQYF. DNA for the CDR3: TGTGCCAGCAGCCTAGGACCGGGACACCAAGAGACCCAGTACTTC.

This clonotype appeared many times. V and J are TRBV27 and TRBJ2-6; D ambiguous. Trimming cost V 1 base and J 1 base, with 2 bases left between them. CDR1 is MNHEY, CDR2 SMNVEV, per germline (reference sequence). The CDR3 has 14 amino acids. Here the CDR3 DNA reads TGTGCCAGCAGTTTATTATCTGGGGCCAACGTCCTGACTTTC. This gives the protein CASSLLSGANVLTF. Full variable domain (rest looked up from reference TRBV27 and TRBJ2-6): EAQVTQNPRYLITVTGKKLTVTCSQNMNHEYMSWYRQDPGLGLRQIYYSMNVEVTDKGDVPEGYKVSRKEKRNFPLILESPSPNQTSLYFCASSLLSGANVLTFGAGSRLTVL.

This clonotype was detected only a few times. V is TRBV11-2 and J is TRBJ2-1, with 12 bases identical to TRBD2. Trimming cost V 5 bases and J 0 bases; bases outside gene matches: 5. Germline V gives CDR1 SGHAT, CDR2 FQNNGV. The CDR3 runs to 17 residues. CDR3 nucleotides: TGTGCCAGCAGCGTACTAGCGGGAGGTATCTCCTACAATGAGCAGTTCTTC. Amino acid sequence: CASSVLAGGISYNEQFF.

The chain combines TRBV5-4 with TRBJ2-5; 11 nucleotides align to TRBD2. Germline V gives CDR1 SGHNT, CDR2 YYREEE (reference sequence). This CDR3 spans 13 amino acids. After removal of 10 bases from V and 11 bases from J, the junction contained 13 bases not matched to a gene. CDR3 amino acids: CAPSLAGGNEQYF. CDR3 coding DNA: TGTGCCCCCTCGCTAGCGGGGGGCAATGAGCAGTACTTC.

This rearrangement joins TRBV5-1 to TRBJ2-7; maybe TRBD2 (6 bases). The CDR3 is 18 residues long. The germline CDR1 and CDR2 sequences are SGHRS and YFSETQ. The V end was cut by 4 bases, the J end by 7 bases, with 30 bases between. This chain's CDR3 is CASSPGTADLISGNEQYF. The CDR3 DNA follows: TGCGCCAGCAGCCCCGGGACTGCAGACCTGATTTCCGGCAATGAGCAGTACTTC.

The V gene is TRBV10-3, the J gene TRBJ2-7; weak D call: TRBD2 (6 bases). Judging by the DNA end, TRBJ2-5 fits better; the J call may be wrong. The CDR3 has 14 amino acids. Germline loops: CDR1 ENHRY, CDR2 SYGVKD. The DNA of the CDR3 is TGTGCCATCAGTGAGTCTAGCGGCCAAGAGACCCAGTACTTC. It encodes CAISESSGQETQYF.

The rearrangement joins TRBV3-1 to TRBJ2-1; 12 bases agree with TRBD2. The tail of the sequence fits TRBJ2-7 better, so the J call may be wrong. This CDR3 contains 15 residues. CDR1 is LGHDT and CDR2 is YNNKEL in the germline V gene (reference sequence). Here the CDR3 DNA reads TGTGCCAGCAGCCTACTAGCGGGAGGTTACAATGAGCAGTACTTC. It specifies CASSLLAGGYNEQYF.

There are a few counts of this clonotype. V gene TRBV7-9 combines with J gene TRBJ2-1, with D perhaps matching TRBD1 or TRBD2 (6 bases each). The germline CDR1 and CDR2 sequences are SEHNR and FQNEAQ (reference sequence). Trimming took off 4 bases at V and 6 bases at J, with 7 bases between the two ends. This CDR3 is 12 amino acids long. CDR3 DNA: TGTGCCAGCAGCTCGGGGGCCAATGAGCAGTTCTTC. Encoded protein: CASSSGANEQFF.

The chain combines TRBV6-6 with TRBJ1-2; no firm D call. Germline CDR1 is MNHNY and CDR2 is SVGAGI (reference sequence). Trimming took 6 bases from V and 1 from J, leaving 9 bases between them. This CDR3 region has 13 residues. The CDR3 reads CASRAGINYGYTF. CDR3 DNA sequence: TGTGCCAGCAGGGCCGGAATTAACTATGGCTACACCTTC.

V gene TRBV9 combines with J gene TRBJ2-7; 8 bases are a match to TRBD2. The length of the CDR3 is 14 residues. V gave up 4 bases and J gave up 5 bases; unmatched junction bases: 8. CDR1 SGDLS and CDR2 YYNGEE come from the germline V gene. CDR3 protein: CASSSSGLGNEQYF. The CDR3 nucleotides read TGTGCCAGCAGCTCTTCGGGACTAGGGAACGAGCAGTACTTC.

The chain links TRBV20-1 to TRBJ1-4; 7 nucleotides agree with TRBD1. This CDR3 spans 16 amino acids. The germline gives CDR1 DFQATT, CDR2 SNEGSKA (reference sequence). The junction had 9 bases not matched to a gene; V was cut back by 1 base and J by 4 bases. The CDR3 reads CSARVFTGVVNEKLFF. The DNA for the CDR3 is TGCAGTGCTAGAGTTTTCACAGGGGTAGTTAATGAAAAACTGTTTTTT.

There are a few counts of this clonotype. V usage is TRBV24-1 and J usage is TRBJ2-3; a possible D gene is TRBD2 (6 bases). The CDR3 length is 16 residues. The germline V gene encodes CDR1 KGHDR and CDR2 SFDVKD. Trimming took off 3 bases at V and 4 bases at J, with 16 bases between the two ends. Here the CDR3 DNA reads TGTGCCACCAGTGATGTCGGGACTCCGGAGCCAGATACGCAGTATTTT. Translation gives CATSDVGTPEPDTQYF.

The chain employs TRBV25-1 and TRBJ2-1, with TRBD1 matching over 10 bases. Germline V gene lookup returns CDR1 MGHDK and CDR2 SYGVNS. V lost 6 bases and J lost 10; bases outside the gene matches: 9. This CDR3 region has 14 residues. The CDR3, as DNA: TGTGCCAGCAGCGACAGGGGGCCCTGGGGAGAGCAGTTCTTC. Its translation is CASSDRGPWGEQFF.

The chain combines TRBV10-3 with TRBJ2-7; D gene unclear. The CDR3 runs to 14 residues. The V gene's germline CDR1 is ENHRY and CDR2 SYGVKD. Deletions cut 5 bases from V and 3 bases from J, with 14 bases between. CDR3 loop: CAISQSGQRYEQYF. The CDR3 nucleotides are TGTGCCATCAGTCAATCGGGCCAGCGCTACGAGCAGTACTTC.

The V gene is TRBV20-1, the J gene TRBJ2-5; 14 nucleotides agree with TRBD2. This CDR3 is 15 amino acids long. The germline CDR1 and CDR2 sequences are DFQATT and SNEGSKA (reference sequence). The trim removed 7 bases at V and 2 bases at J, leaving 6 bases unmatched. The CDR3: CSVTGTSGRQETQYF. The CDR3 DNA reads as TGCAGTGTTACGGGGACTAGCGGGAGACAAGAGACCCAGTACTTC.

This clonotype was observed a few times. This sequence joins TRBV13 and TRBJ1-2, with D perhaps TRBD1 (5 bases). Germline lookup yields CDR1 PRHDT and CDR2 FYEKMQ (reference sequence). The CDR3 contains 12 residues. Between the trimmed V and J ends, which lost 2 bases and 6 bases, there was a span of 7 bases. The CDR3 bases are TGTGCCAGCAGCTTAAGGGGAAATGGCTACACCTTC. The encoded protein is CASSLRGNGYTF. The full variable domain, with the rest looked up from reference TRBV13 and TRBJ1-2, is AAGVIQSPRHLIKEKRETATLKCYPIPRHDTVYWYQQGPGQDPQFLISFYEKMQSDKGSIPDRFSAQQFSDYHSELNMSSLELGDSALYFCASSLRGNGYTFGSGTRLTVV.

The chain recombines TRBV9 with TRBJ2-4; TRBD2 agrees at 7 bases. The end of the DNA fits TRBJ2-5 better, so the J call may be wrong. This CDR3 is 16 amino acids long. CDR1 is SGDLS and CDR2 is YYNGEE in the germline V gene. In DNA form, the CDR3 reads TGTGCCAGCAGCGTAGATCCAGCGGGAATCCAAGAGACCCAGTACTTC. Translation: CASSVDPAGIQETQYF.

Note on this clonotype: The junction shows a germline mismatch at one end, possibly a read error. CDR3 sequence reads: CVSTTSIGDAKNIQYF. The CDR3 nucleotides read TGTGTCAGCACTACTAGTATTGGAGATGCCAAAAACATTCAGTACTTC. The chain combines TRBV27 with TRBJ2-4, with a possible D match to TRBD2 (5 bases). Per germline, CDR1 MNHEY and CDR2 SMNVEV (reference sequence). The CDR3 loop spans 16 amino acids.

V usage is TRBV29-1 and J usage is TRBJ2-1; 9 nucleotides align to TRBD2. The V gene's germline CDR1 is SQVTM and CDR2 ANQGSEA. The CDR3 covers 11 residues. The V and J ends lost 5 bases and 10 bases, in that order; junction bases with no gene match: 3. The CDR3 nucleotides read TGCAGCGTTCGACTAGCGGAAGAGCAGTTCTTC. This sequence encodes CSVRLAEEQFF.